Listed below are T cell receptor beta chains from one sample, sequenced in a study of blood T cells in healthy people across ages. Via MiXCR, TCRdb re-called the 5' RACE reads, giving one row per CDR3 protein. The sample includes 800,000 to 1,300,000 distinct CDR3 sequences, approximately 25% of them seen just once. The sample was also linked to a second study, of T cells of mothers and their children.

What was sequenced was blood. Receptors originate from a girl aged 2 to 9 in good health. CDR3s include the opening cysteine and the closing phenylalanine or tryptophan. A D gene is named only where the DNA matches it firmly. Only part of the rows carry a size: once, few, many, or a class if the clone is expanded.

clone size	V gene	J gene	D gene	CDR3 protein	CDR3 DNA
-	TRBV2	TRBJ1-4	-	CASSEGDIKGKLFF	TGTGCCAGCAGTGAAGGGGATATTAAGGGAAAACTGTTTTTT
few	TRBV7-6	TRBJ2-3	-	CASSPSPESDTQYF	TGTGCCAGCAGCCCAAGTCCTGAATCAGATACGCAGTATTTT
few	TRBV20-1	TRBJ2-5	TRBD2	CSASYAGAFQEQYF	TGCAGTGCTAGTTACGCGGGAGCTTTCCAGGAGCAGTACTTC
few	TRBV29-1	TRBJ1-2	TRBD1	CSVEGKGAMGGYTF	TGCAGCGTGGAAGGGAAGGGGGCTATGGGTGGCTACACCTTC
-	TRBV20-1	TRBJ2-1	TRBD2	CSARVAGPLDEQFF	TGCAGTGCTAGGGTAGCGGGGCCCCTAGATGAGCAGTTCTTC
-	TRBV20-1	TRBJ1-2	TRBD1	CSAGQGLYGYTF	TGCAGTGCTGGACAGGGACTCTATGGCTACACCTTC
few	TRBV4-1	TRBJ2-1	-	CASSLPGRIGYNEQFF	TGCGCCAGCAGCCTACCAGGAAGAATTGGTTACAATGAGCAGTTCTTC
-	TRBV20-1	TRBJ2-7	TRBD1	CSATPGTDAEQYF	TGCAGTGCTACCCCCGGGACAGATGCCGAGCAGTACTTC
few	TRBV29-1	TRBJ2-1	-	CSVAGDRHNEQFF	TGCAGCGTTGCCGGAGACCGGCACAATGAGCAGTTCTTC
few	TRBV7-9	TRBJ2-1	-	CASSLAKDEQFF	TGTGCCAGCAGCTTAGCGAAGGATGAGCAGTTCTTC
-	TRBV4-3	TRBJ1-1	-	CASSQELREGGTEAFF	TGCGCCAGCAGCCAAGAGTTGAGGGAAGGGGGCACTGAAGCTTTCTTT
-	TRBV6-5	TRBJ1-6	TRBD1	CASSFDRVGGSYNSPLHF	TGTGCCAGCAGTTTCGACAGGGTGGGAGGCTCCTATAATTCACCCCTCCACTTT
few	TRBV20-1	TRBJ2-3	-	CSARDARSPSTDTQYF	TGCAGTGCTAGAGATGCACGGTCACCTAGCACAGATACGCAGTATTTT
-	TRBV2	TRBJ1-1	-	CASSEGLSPVEAFF	TGTGCCAGCAGTGAAGGTCTGAGCCCCGTCGAAGCTTTCTTT
-	TRBV7-7	TRBJ2-7	-	CASSIHETSIYEQYF	TGTGCTAGCTCCATACACGAGACATCCATCTACGAGCAGTACTTC
-	TRBV20-1	TRBJ1-2	-	CSARPGDLTYGYTF	TGCAGTGCTAGACCAGGGGACCTCACCTATGGCTACACCTTC
-	TRBV7-6	TRBJ2-2	-	CASSSYTTAGELFF	TGTGCCAGCAGCTCATATACAACCGCCGGGGAGCTGTTTTTT
few	TRBV7-9	TRBJ2-6	TRBD1	CASSGGTGYGANVLTF	TGTGCCAGCAGCGGCGGGACAGGGTATGGGGCCAACGTCCTGACTTTC
-	TRBV12-3/TRBV12-4	TRBJ2-3	-	CASSFRTRTDTQYF	TGTGCCAGCAGTTTCAGAACTCGCACAGATACGCAGTATTTT
-	TRBV12-3/TRBV12-4	TRBJ1-2	-	CASSFGAGYTF	TGTGCCAGCAGTTTTGGGGCTGGCTACACCTTC
-	TRBV10-2	TRBJ2-5	TRBD2	CASSVGDSGPRETQYF	TGCGCCAGCAGTGTCGGTGATAGCGGGCCCCGAGAGACCCAGTACTTC
-	TRBV6-6	TRBJ2-1	-	CASTGVQVYNEQFF	TGTGCCAGCACCGGCGTCCAAGTTTACAATGAGCAGTTCTTC
few	TRBV20-1	TRBJ2-7	TRBD1	CSARDWQGELEQYF	TGCAGTGCTAGAGATTGGCAGGGGGAGCTCGAGCAGTACTTC
-	TRBV29-1	TRBJ2-7	-	CSVTGTSRLNYEQYF	TGCAGCGTTACGGGGACTTCTCGACTAAACTACGAGCAGTACTTC
-	TRBV3-1	TRBJ2-3	-	CASSNGNPGTDTQYF	TGTGCCAGCAGCAACGGGAACCCGGGAACAGATACGCAGTATTTT
-	TRBV5-1	TRBJ2-1	TRBD1	CASSGQDRERQFF	TGCGCCAGCAGCGGGCAGGACAGGGAACGGCAGTTCTTC
-	TRBV18	TRBJ2-3	-	CASSPTTVSTDTQYF	TGTGCCAGCTCACCAACGACAGTAAGCACAGATACGCAGTATTTT
-	TRBV7-3	TRBJ2-4	-	CASSLGSSNIQYF	TGTGCCAGCAGCCTGGGCTCCTCTAACATTCAGTACTTC
-	TRBV29-1	TRBJ1-1	-	CSVMRENTEAFF	TGCAGCGTTATGAGGGAGAACACTGAAGCTTTCTTT
-	TRBV6-5	TRBJ1-2	-	CASSGYTDGYTF	TGTGCCAGCAGTGGTTATACGGATGGCTACACCTTC
-	TRBV27	TRBJ1-2	-	CASRTEGANYGYTF	TGTGCCAGCAGGACAGAAGGGGCTAACTATGGCTACACCTTC
-	TRBV6-5	TRBJ2-7	-	CASSLRGQTYEQYF	TGTGCCAGCAGCTTACGAGGACAGACCTACGAGCAGTACTTC
few	TRBV4-2	TRBJ2-7	-	CASSQVRNVFYEQYF	TGTGCCAGCAGCCAAGTCCGGAACGTATTTTACGAGCAGTACTTC
-	TRBV27	TRBJ1-3	-	CASSFGQGVAGNTIYF	TGTGCCAGCAGTTTTGGCCAGGGTGTGGCGGGAAACACCATATATTTT
-	TRBV7-3	TRBJ1-2	-	CASSLNPGGNYGYTF	TGTGCCAGCAGCTTAAACCCCGGTGGTAACTATGGCTACACCTTC
-	TRBV20-1	TRBJ2-1	TRBD2	CSARASGKYNEQFF	TGCAGTGCTAGAGCTAGCGGAAAATACAATGAGCAGTTCTTC
-	TRBV12-3/TRBV12-4	TRBJ1-2	-	CASSFRGRDGYTF	TGTGCCAGCAGTTTCAGGGGTCGGGATGGCTACACCTTC
once	TRBV6-6	TRBJ2-7	-	CASSYSVGGNPYEQYF	TGTGCCAGCAGTTACTCGGTGGGCGGCAACCCCTACGAGCAGTACTTC
-	TRBV12-3/TRBV12-4	TRBJ2-7	-	CASSFVGYERYF	TGTGCCAGCAGTTTTGTGGGCTACGAGCGGTACTTC
few	TRBV29-1	TRBJ2-7	TRBD1	CSGRQGFNEQYF	TGCAGCGGACGACAGGGGTTCAACGAGCAGTACTTC
many	TRBV6-5	TRBJ2-4	-	CASSFSTGAKNIQYF	TGTGCCAGCAGTTTCTCCACGGGAGCCAAAAACATTCAGTACTTC
few	TRBV20-1	TRBJ2-5	-	CSVSIRNRDQETQYF	TGCAGCGTTTCCATCCGGAACAGAGATCAAGAGACCCAGTACTTC
-	TRBV7-6	TRBJ1-2	-	CASSPSAGSNYGYTF	TGTGCCAGCAGCCCTAGCGCGGGGTCTAACTATGGCTACACCTTC
-	TRBV5-1	TRBJ2-7	-	CASSLGGPPGEQYF	TGCGCCAGCAGCTTGGGGGGCCCCCCTGGCGAGCAGTACTTC
-	TRBV12-3/TRBV12-4	TRBJ2-7	TRBD2	CASSSGGSTYEQYF	TGTGCCAGCAGTTCGGGCGGGAGCACCTACGAGCAGTACTTC
-	TRBV6-1	TRBJ2-1	-	CASGAGWNEQFF	TGTGCCAGCGGGGCAGGGTGGAATGAGCAGTTCTTC
-	TRBV9	TRBJ2-1	TRBD2	CASSVLAGVYNEQFF	TGTGCCAGCAGCGTCTTGGCGGGAGTCTACAATGAGCAGTTCTTC
-	TRBV28	TRBJ2-7	TRBD1	CASSLEPGQGDYEQYF	TGTGCCAGCAGTTTAGAACCCGGGCAGGGGGATTACGAGCAGTACTTC
few	TRBV12-3/TRBV12-4	TRBJ1-1	-	CASSPPEVTEAFF	TGTGCCAGCAGCCCTCCGGAGGTAACTGAAGCTTTCTTT
once	TRBV4-2	TRBJ2-2	-	CASSHSPLQTLTGELFF	TGTGCCAGCAGCCATTCTCCACTGCAGACACTCACCGGGGAGCTGTTTTTT
-	TRBV5-5	TRBJ2-5	TRBD1	CASSEGTALQGETQYF	TGTGCCAGCAGCGAAGGGACAGCTCTTCAGGGGGAGACCCAGTACTTC
few	TRBV2	TRBJ1-1	-	CASSLDLTPTEAFF	TGTGCCAGCAGCCTGGACTTGACTCCGACTGAAGCTTTCTTT
few	TRBV25-1	TRBJ2-7	-	CASSDKVSGGRGLYEQYF	TGTGCCAGCAGTGATAAAGTATCGGGTGGTCGCGGTCTCTACGAGCAGTACTTC
-	TRBV6-2/TRBV6-3	TRBJ1-2	TRBD1	CASSNPGQGAHGYTF	TGTGCCAGCAGTAACCCGGGACAGGGCGCCCACGGCTACACCTTC
few	TRBV7-9	TRBJ2-1	-	CASSPPPLGPKSDEQFF	TGTGCCAGCAGCCCCCCTCCCCTAGGGCCTAAAAGCGATGAGCAGTTCTTC